What follows describes a single T cell receptor (beta chain). What it binds is not known. Because it lacks the conserved phenylalanine or tryptophan at the end, this CDR3 is likely a read error. The source of the sample is a study of molecular identifiers for immune sequencing clone quantification. The study's findings and limits: Clones carrying above 20 RNA copies accounted for over 97% of effector molecules, under 1% in naive cells. Jurkat TCR RNA that was spiked in from one cell was reportedly detectable among one million naive cells.

The sorting of naive CD8 T cells used the CD8+CD4-CCR7+CD45RA+ phenotype. V was clipped by 4 bases and J by 5 bases, with 13 bases between them. The CDR3 covers 14 residues. Germline values: CDR1 MNHEY, CDR2 SVGAGI. TCRdb re-derived calls from the PCR reads in MiXCR, one entry per CDR3 protein. The table lists about 35,000 distinct CDR3 sequences, about 18% of them singletons. Sequenced input: naive CD8+ T cells from blood, with Jurkat cell RNA spiked in. Subset of the sample: FACS-sorted CD8+CD4-CCR7+CD45RA+ naive T cells. This clonotype originated in a human donor in good health. Some libraries in this study had Jurkat cell RNA spiked in. The chain recombines TRBV6-5 with TRBJ2-3; D is uncertain. Here the CDR3 reads CASSFHNGGDTQYL. The CDR3 DNA follows: TGTGCCAGCAGTTTTCACAACGGCGGAGATACGCAGTATCTT.